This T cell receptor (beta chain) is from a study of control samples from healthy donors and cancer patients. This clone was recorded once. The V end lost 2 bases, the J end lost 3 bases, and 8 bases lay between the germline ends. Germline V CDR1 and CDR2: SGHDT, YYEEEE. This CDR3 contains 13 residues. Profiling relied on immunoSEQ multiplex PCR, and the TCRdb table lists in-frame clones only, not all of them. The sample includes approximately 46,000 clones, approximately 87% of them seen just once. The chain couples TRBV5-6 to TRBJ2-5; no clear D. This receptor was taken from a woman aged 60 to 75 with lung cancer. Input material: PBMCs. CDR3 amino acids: CASSFPPEETQYF. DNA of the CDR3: TGTGCCAGCAGCTTTCCACCCGAAGAGACCCAGTACTTC.